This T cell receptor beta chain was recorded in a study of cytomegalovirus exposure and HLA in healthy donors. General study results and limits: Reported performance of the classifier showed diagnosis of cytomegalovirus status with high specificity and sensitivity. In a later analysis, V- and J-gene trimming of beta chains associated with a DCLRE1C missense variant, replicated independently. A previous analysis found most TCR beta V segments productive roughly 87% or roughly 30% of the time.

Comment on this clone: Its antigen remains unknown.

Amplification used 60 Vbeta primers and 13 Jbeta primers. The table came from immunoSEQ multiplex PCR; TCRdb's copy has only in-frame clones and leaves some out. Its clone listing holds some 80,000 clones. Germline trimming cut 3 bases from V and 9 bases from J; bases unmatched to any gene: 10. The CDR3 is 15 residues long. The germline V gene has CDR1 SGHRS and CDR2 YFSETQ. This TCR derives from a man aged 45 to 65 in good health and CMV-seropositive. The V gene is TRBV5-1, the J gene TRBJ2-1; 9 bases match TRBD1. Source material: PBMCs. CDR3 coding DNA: TGCGCCAGCAGCTCTGGGACAGGGAGTGGGAGTGAGCAGTTCTTC. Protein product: CASSSGTGSGSEQFF.